The entry below describes one TCR beta chain. Antigen specificity is unknown. This sample is drawn from a study of response to subunit inactivated influenza vaccine. Broader study findings: It was the authors' suggestion that each seasonal influenza vaccination recruits few new T cells.

Trimming shortened V by 6 bases and J by 0 bases, and 3 bases separated the two germline ends. The CDR3 contains 12 residues. TCRdb passed the RT-PCR reads through MiXCR, listing each CDR3 protein once. The data contain under 850,000 distinct CDR3 sequences, around 18% of them singletons. The rearrangement uses TRBV12-3 or TRBV12-4 and TRBJ2-4; D remains unclear. This receptor was identified in a man aged 45-60 years who received an inactivated influenza vaccine. The sequencing here drew on PBMCs from blood, taken roughly 5 days after vaccination. CDR3 residues: CASSSAKNIQYF. For the CDR3, the DNA is TGTGCCAGCAGCTCAGCCAAAAACATTCAGTACTTC.